The T cell receptor (beta chain) under discussion was sequenced for a study of blood T cell repertoires in COVID-19 (dated by TCRdb to the early 2020s). With regard to the full study: Samples from collaborators originated in the United States, Italy and Spain and spanned both the acute and convalescent phases of COVID-19. The material from the prospective study consisted of cDNA or gDNA derived from T cells, B-cell-depleted T cells, or PBMCs. Subjects who had been exposed to COVID-19, were actively infected with it, or had recovered from it provided the deeply sampled blood TCRbeta repertoires that made up the dataset. The repertoires were released in a freely available public database meant as a resource for research on the immune response to SARS-CoV-2. The samples were drawn from the first 160 participants of the ongoing ImmuneRACE study and from 1,254 subjects provided by 6 global collaborators. Sample metadata almost always included a de-identified subject ID, COVID-19 status, age in years and sex. HLA class I and class II types, where available, came from metadata supplied by the sample provider rather than from assay-based typing.

TCRbeta CDR3 regions were amplified from genomic DNA using the immunoSEQ Assay, a bias-controlled multiplex PCR. On the study's bioinformatics: The number of nucleated cells in each sample was estimated by amplification of reference gene primers within the assay. To quantify the absolute abundance of each unique TCRbeta CDR3 rearrangement, sequence reads were collapsed and filtered. For each sample, productive Simpson clonality was calculated by taking the square root of Simpson's diversity index across productive rearrangements. Not all clones reach the TCRdb copy of this immuneACCESS table, which keeps in-frame sequences only. Checked studies attribute under half of the gap to unresolved V genes and leave the rest unexplained. V, J and clone size were drawn from that table, and D and trimming were deduced from the DNA. For this sample there are some 68,000 clones; approximately 90% appear just once. The ten largest account for roughly 3.6% of the sample.

Worth noting for this clone: There is no known antigen for this receptor. No per-base quality is available; no much larger clone lies one base away.

General conclusions and limits of the study: The quantity of clinical and demographic metadata differed by source and by participant and was supplied without curation.

One collaborating source in Seattle enrolled patients during active infection and followed them longitudinally through the course of disease. Whole blood was collected in K2EDTA tubes by collaborating institutions according to the institutions' own protocols. Collaborator samples were shipped for TCRbeta analysis as frozen whole blood, isolated PBMCs, or DNA extracted from either sample type. Here V drops 4 bases and J drops 5 bases, and the junction holds 4 bases not matched to any gene. Taken from cysteine to phenylalanine, the CDR3 has 13 residues. Of the read, only the CDR3 DNA is kept; its 39 bases are in frame from base 1. The germline V gene (reference sequence) gives CDR1 as LNHDA and CDR2 as SQIVND.

Sequencing used peripheral blood. The sequence derives from a woman in her 50s with COVID-19, enrolled during active disease. Recombination connected TRBV19 to TRBJ1-1; TRBD1 matches 7 bases in the middle. The CDR3 amino acid sequence is: CASSTRGRTEAFF. The nucleotide sequence is TGTGCCAGTAGTACTAGGGGGCGAACTGAAGCTTTCTTT.